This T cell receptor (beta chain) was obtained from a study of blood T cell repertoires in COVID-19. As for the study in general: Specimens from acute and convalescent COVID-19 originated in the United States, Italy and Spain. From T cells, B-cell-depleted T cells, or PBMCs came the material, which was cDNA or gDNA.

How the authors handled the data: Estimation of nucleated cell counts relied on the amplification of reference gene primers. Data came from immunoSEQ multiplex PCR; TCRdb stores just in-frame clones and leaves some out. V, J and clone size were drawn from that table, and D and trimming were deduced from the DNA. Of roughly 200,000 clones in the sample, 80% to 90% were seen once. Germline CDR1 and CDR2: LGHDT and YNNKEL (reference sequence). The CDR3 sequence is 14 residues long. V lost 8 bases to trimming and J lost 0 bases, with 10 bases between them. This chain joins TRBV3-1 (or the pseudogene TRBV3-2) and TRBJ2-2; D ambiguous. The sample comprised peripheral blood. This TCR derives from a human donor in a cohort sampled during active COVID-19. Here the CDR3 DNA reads TGTGCCAGCTCCCCTATCTCGAACACCGGGGAGCTGTTTTTT. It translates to CASSPISNTGELFF.